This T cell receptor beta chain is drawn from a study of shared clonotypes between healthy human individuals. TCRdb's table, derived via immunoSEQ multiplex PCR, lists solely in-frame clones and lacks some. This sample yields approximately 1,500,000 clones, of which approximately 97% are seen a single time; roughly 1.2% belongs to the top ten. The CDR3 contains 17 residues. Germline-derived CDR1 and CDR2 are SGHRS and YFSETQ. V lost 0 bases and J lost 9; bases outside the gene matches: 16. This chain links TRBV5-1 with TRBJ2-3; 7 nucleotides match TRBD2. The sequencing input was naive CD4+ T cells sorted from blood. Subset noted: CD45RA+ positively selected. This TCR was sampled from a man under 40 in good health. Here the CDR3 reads CASSLVFPSAGADTQYF. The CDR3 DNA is TGCGCCAGCAGCTTGGTTTTCCCTTCGGCGGGAGCTGACACGCAGTATTTT.